These 26 T cell receptor beta chains originate from one sample sequenced in a study of blood T cell repertoires in COVID-19. Sequencing was performed with immunoSEQ multiplex PCR; in TCRdb, only in-frame clones are kept and a portion is missing. Of 150,000 to 200,000 clones in the sample, 85% to 90% were seen once. The specimen sequenced was peripheral blood. The receptors derive from a woman in her twenties or thirties with active or convalescent COVID-19.

The chain employs TRBV2 and TRBJ2-5; 12 bases line up with TRBD2. This CDR3 comprises 16 residues. V trimming: 4 bases; J trimming: 3 bases; junction bases outside the gene matches: 6. Germline loops: CDR1 SNHLY, CDR2 FYNNEI. The CDR3 DNA sequence: TGTGCCAGCAGTGGCACTAGCGGGGGGTTAAAAGAGACCCAGTACTTC. It yields the protein CASSGTSGGLKETQYF.

The rearrangement uses TRBV5-6 and TRBJ2-7, with D possibly matching TRBD1 (6 bases). Germline CDR1 and CDR2: SGHDT and YYEEEE. Trimming took off 2 bases at V and 0 bases at J, with 6 bases between the two ends. There are 13 residues in the CDR3. CDR3 loop: CASSFRGSYEQYF. The CDR3 DNA sequence: TGTGCCAGCAGCTTCAGGGGCTCCTACGAGCAGTACTTC. Complete variable domain (other parts from reference TRBV5-6 and TRBJ2-7): DAGVTQSPTHLIKTRGQQVTLRCSPKSGHDTVSWYQQALGQGPQFIFQYYEEEERQRGNFPDRFSGHQFPNYSSELNVNALLLGDSALYLCASSFRGSYEQYFGPGTRLTVT.

The DNA of the CDR3 is TGTGCCAGCAGCCCGCAGTTCAATGAGCAGTTCTTC. It specifies CASSPQFNEQFF. The chain employs TRBV28 and TRBJ2-1; D gene unclear. Germline V gene sequence: CDR1 MDHEN, CDR2 SYDVKM. The CDR3 extends over 12 amino acids. Trimming removed 6 bases at V and 6 bases at J, with 9 bases between.

The V call is TRBV11-3, the J call TRBJ1-2; the D gene is possibly TRBD1 (5 bases). In germline, CDR1 is SGHNT, CDR2 YENEEA. CDR3 length equals 13 residues. V lost 1 base and J lost 8, with 11 bases in between. The CDR3 nucleotides are TGTGCCAGCAGCTTAGTAGGGGCTTGGGGCTACACCTTC. Translation gives CASSLVGAWGYTF.

The chain links TRBV10-1 to TRBJ2-2; the D gene is possibly TRBD1 (5 bases). The length of the CDR3 is 15 residues. Germline V CDR1 and CDR2: WNHNN, SYGVQD (reference sequence). V was clipped by 2 bases and J by 6 bases, with 13 bases between them. The CDR3 DNA follows: TGCGCCAGCAGTGAGACAGGCGTGGGGTCCGGGGAGCTGTTTTTT. Its translation: CASSETGVGSGELFF.

In DNA form, the CDR3 reads TGCGCCAGCAGCCAAGTGACTAGCGGGAGGTTCGATACGCAGTATTTT. Protein: CASSQVTSGRFDTQYF. The chain employs TRBV4-1 and TRBJ2-3, with TRBD2 identical over 13 bases. Germline V gene sequence: CDR1 MGHRA, CDR2 YSYEKL. CDR3 length: 16 residues. Trimming removed 1 base from V and 6 bases from J; junction bases left unmatched: 4.

The chain carries TRBV7-9 and TRBJ1-1, with TRBD1 matching 9 bases. The CDR3 runs 16 residues. V lost 8 bases to trimming and J lost 0 bases; unmatched junction nucleotides: 10. Germline V gives CDR1 SEHNR, CDR2 FQNEAQ (reference sequence). The CDR3 loop reads CASGFYGTGMNTEAFF. The DNA of the CDR3 is TGTGCCAGCGGGTTTTACGGGACAGGGATGAACACTGAAGCTTTCTTT.

The chain carries TRBV19 and TRBJ2-7; TRBD1 agrees at 7 bases. Losses at the gene ends were 5 bases for V and 3 bases for J; bases not matched to a gene: 10. The CDR3 totals 15 residues. Germline loops: CDR1 LNHDA, CDR2 SQIVND (reference sequence). CDR3 loop: CASSPTTGAFYEQYF. CDR3 sequence (DNA): TGTGCCAGTAGTCCGACCACAGGGGCTTTCTACGAGCAGTACTTC.

The V call is TRBV10-3, the J call TRBJ2-1; 8 bases are a match to TRBD1. The CDR3 is made up of 16 amino acids. The J segment lost 0 bases and the V segment lost 6 bases, leaving 7 bases of the junction unmatched. Per the germline V gene, CDR1 is ENHRY and CDR2 is SYGVKD. The CDR3: CAISPRTGTSYNEQFF. The DNA of the CDR3 is TGTGCCATCAGCCCTCGGACAGGGACCTCCTACAATGAGCAGTTCTTC.

The chain employs TRBV7-9 and TRBJ2-7; D remains ambiguous. Germline V gene data show CDR1 as SEHNR and CDR2 as FQNEAQ (reference sequence). There are 15 residues in the CDR3. V lost 0 bases and J 2 bases, leaving 11 bases between the germline ends. The CDR3 coding sequence is TGTGCCAGCAGCTTAGCGGCTGTCCCAACCTACGAGCAGTACTTC. Its translation is CASSLAAVPTYEQYF.

This rearrangement joins TRBV15 to TRBJ2-5; 14 positions match TRBD2. V lost 2 bases and J lost 3; bases outside the gene matches: 2. The length of the CDR3 is 16 residues. Per the germline V gene, CDR1 is LNHNV and CDR2 is YYDKDF (reference sequence). The CDR3 region has the DNA TGTGCCACCAGCAGAATGGGACTAGCGGGAGAAGAGACCCAGTACTTC. As protein: CATSRMGLAGEETQYF.

The CDR3: CASSLFDSNYGYTF. CDR3 DNA: TGTGCCAGCAGCTTATTCGACAGTAACTATGGCTACACCTTC. The chain recombines TRBV7-2 with TRBJ1-2; tentatively, D is TRBD1 (5 bases). The germline V and J ends were trimmed by 2 bases and 1 base, with 8 bases remaining between them. CDR1 and CDR2 (germline): SGHTA, FQGNSA. This CDR3 is built from 14 residues.

This chain uses TRBV28 with TRBJ1-5; possible D gene TRBD1, 5 bases. There are 16 residues in the CDR3. CDR1 and CDR2 from the germline V gene are MDHEN and SYDVKM. The V gene lost 5 bases and the J gene lost 2 bases, with 16 bases spanning the gap. As DNA, the CDR3 is TGTGCCAGCAGTCCCGGGGGGAGGGGAGGCAATCAGCCCCAGCATTTT. It codes for CASSPGGRGGNQPQHF.

The chain links TRBV24-1 to TRBJ2-5; D gene unclear. The germline gives CDR1 KGHDR, CDR2 SFDVKD. This CDR3 is built from 14 residues. Trimming pared 4 bases from V and 1 base from J, leaving 9 bases between. CDR3 protein: CATSESGAQETQYF. The CDR3 DNA sequence: TGTGCCACCAGTGAATCGGGTGCCCAAGAGACCCAGTACTTC.

The rearrangement uses TRBV10-3 and TRBJ1-5, with D possibly being TRBD1 (5 bases). V lost 5 bases to trimming and J lost 6 bases, with 20 bases between them. Germline CDR1 and CDR2: ENHRY and SYGVKD. The CDR3 length is 16 residues. In nucleotides, the CDR3 is TGTGCCATCAGTCGGGCAGGGATTAAAATTGGTCAGCCCCAGCATTTT. This encodes CAISRAGIKIGQPQHF.

The J gene is TRBJ2-5, the V gene TRBV6-5, with a possible D match to TRBD2 (5 bases). Germline V CDR1 and CDR2: MNHEY, SVGAGI. Trimming cost V 11 bases and J 4 bases, with 17 bases left between them. The CDR3 covers 13 residues. The CDR3 here is CASKRVNGETQYF. The CDR3 coding sequence is TGTGCCTCAAAGAGGGTAAACGGAGAGACCCAGTACTTC.

The CDR3 DNA follows: TGTGCCAGCGGACAAGGGGACTACGAGCAGTACTTC. Amino acid sequence: CASGQGDYEQYF. The chain couples TRBV28 to TRBJ2-7, with a possible D match to TRBD1 (5 bases). Germline loops: CDR1 MDHEN, CDR2 SYDVKM. This CDR3 is built from 12 residues. V shed 8 bases and J shed 3 bases, with 11 bases lying between them. Together with reference TRBV28 and TRBJ2-7, the CDR3 gives the full variable domain: DVKVTQSSRYLVKRTGEKVFLECVQDMDHENMFWYRQDPGLGLRLIYFSYDVKMKEKGDIPEGYSVSREKKERFSLILESASTNQTSMYLCASGQGDYEQYFGPGTRLTVT.

This chain connects TRBV5-1 to TRBJ2-2; TRBD1 matches at 10 bases. V lost 1 base to trimming and J lost 4 bases; unmatched junction nucleotides: 7. The CDR3 is 17 amino acids. Germline V lookup: CDR1 SGHRS, CDR2 YFSETQ. The CDR3 region has the DNA TGCGCCAGCAGCTTGAGGTCTCGGACAGGGGGCACCGGGGAGCTGTTTTTT. Translation gives CASSLRSRTGGTGELFF.

CDR3 coding DNA: TGTGCCAGCAGCCAAGACAGGGGCTTCGGAAACACCATATATTTT. Amino acid sequence: CASSQDRGFGNTIYF. The chain has TRBV3-1 (or the pseudogene TRBV3-2) and TRBJ1-3, with D perhaps TRBD1 (6 bases). Trimming left V 0 bases short and J 4 bases short, with 10 bases between. The CDR3 is 15 residues long. The germline CDR1 and CDR2 sequences are LGHDT and YNNKEL (reference sequence).

Only one count was recorded for this clone. The chain employs TRBV9 and TRBJ1-2; D is undetermined. The germline V gene has CDR1 SGDLS and CDR2 YYNGEE. This CDR3 spans 16 amino acids. Trimming pared 6 bases from V and 0 bases from J, leaving 18 bases between. CDR3 sequence (DNA): TGTGCCAGCACGCCCGGCAACGGGGATCCTAACTATGGCTACACCTTC. The encoded protein is CASTPGNGDPNYGYTF.

The chain combines TRBV4-1 with TRBJ2-1; D is uncertain. Germline V gene data show CDR1 as MGHRA and CDR2 as YSYEKL. This CDR3 is 14 amino acids long. V shed 0 bases and J shed 4 bases, with 7 bases lying between them. Here the CDR3 reads CASSQDQAYNEQFF. The DNA of the CDR3 is TGCGCCAGCAGCCAAGATCAGGCATACAATGAGCAGTTCTTC.

This chain links TRBV11-2 with TRBJ2-7, with 9 bases that match TRBD2. With V trimmed by 1 base and J by 4 bases, 8 bases remained unmatched. Germline lookup yields CDR1 SGHAT and CDR2 FQNNGV. CDR3 length: 16 amino acids. The CDR3: CASSLGVSGRVYEQYF. As DNA, the CDR3 is TGTGCCAGCAGCTTAGGGGTTAGCGGGAGAGTTTACGAGCAGTACTTC.

This chain connects TRBV28 to TRBJ2-1, with 8 positions matching TRBD1. CDR1 MDHEN and CDR2 SYDVKM come from the germline V gene. V dropped 6 bases and J dropped 6; count of bases not matched to a gene: 10. The CDR3 totals 15 residues. The CDR3 sequence: CASRPRDRMTNEQFF. In DNA, the CDR3 is TGTGCCAGCAGACCCCGGGACAGGATGACCAATGAGCAGTTCTTC.

The V gene is TRBV15, the J gene TRBJ2-7; tentatively, D is TRBD2 (6 bases). The CDR3 contains 13 residues. V was cut by 5 bases and J by 3 bases, with 11 bases left in between. Germline V gives CDR1 LNHNV, CDR2 YYDKDF (reference sequence). The CDR3 sequence is CATSSGGNYEQYF. The CDR3 nucleotides read TGTGCCACCAGCTCTGGGGGGAACTACGAGCAGTACTTC.

The gene calls are TRBV16 and TRBJ2-2; TRBD2 matches 8 bases. The germline CDR1 and CDR2 sequences are KGHSY and FQNENV. Trimming cost V 2 bases and J 7 bases; bases outside gene matches: 6. The CDR3 spans 15 residues. The CDR3 nucleotides are TGTGCCAGCAGCCAACGAGCGGGAGAACGCGGGGAGCTGTTTTTT. Its protein product is CASSQRAGERGELFF.

The gene calls are TRBV28 and TRBJ1-1; a possible D gene is TRBD1 (5 bases). The CDR3 totals 14 residues. V was trimmed by 3 bases and J by 1 base, leaving 9 bases between them. CDR1 is MDHEN, CDR2 SYDVKM, per germline. In DNA, the CDR3 is TGTGCCAGCAGTTTCTCAGGGAAGAACACTGAAGCTTTCTTT. Translating gives CASSFSGKNTEAFF.